These T cell receptor beta chains were read from a single sample in a study of blood T cell repertoires in COVID-19. The table came from immunoSEQ multiplex PCR; TCRdb's copy has only in-frame clones and leaves some out. The sample lists 120,000 or so clones, approximately 90% occurring once. Sequencing was done on a sample of peripheral blood. All receptors come from a man between 65 and 85 years old with active or convalescent COVID-19. CDR3s include the opening cysteine and the closing phenylalanine or tryptophan. Fields, in order: V gene, J gene, CDR3 protein.

TRBV18	TRBJ2-3	CASSPLRTGGTDTQYF
TRBV30	TRBJ2-6	CAWSVGGSGANVLTF
TRBV5-1	TRBJ1-2	CASSPTGGADYGYTF
TRBV7-8	TRBJ1-6	CASSNNGGGYSPLHF
TRBV28	TRBJ2-7	CASSLLTSGSDYEQYF
TRBV18	TRBJ2-7	CASSPPGGSNEQYF
TRBV7-7	TRBJ2-1	CASSLGPAAHNEQFF
TRBV7-2	TRBJ1-5	CASSRGQPNQPQHF
TRBV23-1	TRBJ2-7	CASSRGQGDSYEQYF
TRBV24-1	TRBJ2-3	CATSRTGRATDTQYF
TRBV5-1	TRBJ2-5	CASSGGDRGVETQYF
TRBV24-1	TRBJ2-2	CATSDHSGRANGELFF
TRBV2	TRBJ2-3	CASRARGSTDTQYF
TRBV11-2	TRBJ2-7	CASSFTGTSSYYEQYF
TRBV9	TRBJ2-5	CASSPRGLAGALETQYF
TRBV19	TRBJ2-3	CASSNGEGRTDTQYF
TRBV18	TRBJ2-1	CASSLETGLGEQFF
TRBV7-9	TRBJ2-1	CASSPGLAENNEQFF
TRBV5-1	TRBJ2-3	CASSFGGRGTDTQYF
TRBV3-1/TRBV3-2	TRBJ1-2	CASSLGRPTNRGYTF
TRBV5-1	TRBJ2-6	CASSPVTGAGANVLTF
TRBV21-1	TRBJ2-7	CASSKGEGRTGTYEQYF
TRBV11-1	TRBJ2-6	CASSSGQGFGANVLTF
TRBV30	TRBJ2-7	CAWGRSRGGEQYF
TRBV19	TRBJ2-3	CASRTKGSGTDTQYF
TRBV7-2	TRBJ2-7	CASSLGSLAAYEQYF
TRBV28	TRBJ2-6	CASRPSTGSVSGANVLTF
TRBV7-9	TRBJ1-1	CASSLAGGSTEAFF
TRBV28	TRBJ2-7	CASSLGALSGPHEQYF
TRBV7-6	TRBJ2-7	CASSLGSGTGGVGQYF
TRBV6-1	TRBJ2-7	CASSETGAAEQYF
TRBV6-6	TRBJ2-7	CASSGTGLRNEQYF